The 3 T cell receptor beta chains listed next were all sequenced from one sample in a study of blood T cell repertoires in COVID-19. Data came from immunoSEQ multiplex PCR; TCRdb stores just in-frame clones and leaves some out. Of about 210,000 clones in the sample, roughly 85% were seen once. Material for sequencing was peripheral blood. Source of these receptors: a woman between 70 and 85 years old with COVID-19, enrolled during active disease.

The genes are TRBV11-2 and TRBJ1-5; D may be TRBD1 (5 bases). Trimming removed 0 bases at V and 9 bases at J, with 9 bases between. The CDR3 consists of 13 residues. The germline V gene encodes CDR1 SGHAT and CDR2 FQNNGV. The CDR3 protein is CASSLDLGGPQHF. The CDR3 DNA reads TGTGCCAGCAGCTTAGATTTGGGGGGGCCCCAGCATTTT.

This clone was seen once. CDR3 in amino acids: CASSTVTGWGNTEAFF. CDR3 DNA sequence: TGCGCCAGCAGCACCGTGACAGGTTGGGGGAACACTGAAGCTTTCTTT. V gene TRBV5-1 combines with J gene TRBJ1-1, with D maybe TRBD1 (6 bases). The germline gives CDR1 SGHRS, CDR2 YFSETQ. Deletions cut 4 bases from V and 1 base from J, with 17 bases between. The CDR3 has 16 amino acids.

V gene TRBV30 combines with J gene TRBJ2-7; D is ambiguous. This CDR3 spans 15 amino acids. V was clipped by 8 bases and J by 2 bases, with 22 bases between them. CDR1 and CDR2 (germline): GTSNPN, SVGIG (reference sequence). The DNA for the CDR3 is TGTGCCCTACTACCCCGAGCCCCCGCAACCTACGAGCAGTACTTC. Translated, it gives CALLPRAPATYEQYF.